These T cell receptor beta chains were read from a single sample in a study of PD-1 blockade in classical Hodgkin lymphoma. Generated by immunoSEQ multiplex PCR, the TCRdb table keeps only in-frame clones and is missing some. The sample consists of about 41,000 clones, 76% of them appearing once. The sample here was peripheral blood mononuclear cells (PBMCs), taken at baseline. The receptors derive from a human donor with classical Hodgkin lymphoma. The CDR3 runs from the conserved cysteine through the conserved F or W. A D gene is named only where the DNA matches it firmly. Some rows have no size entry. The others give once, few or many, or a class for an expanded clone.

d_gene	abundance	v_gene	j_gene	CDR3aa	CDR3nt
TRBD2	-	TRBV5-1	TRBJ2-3	CASSLGVLAGEIDTQYF	TGCGCCAGCAGCTTGGGTGTACTAGCGGGAGAGATAGATACGCAGTATTTT
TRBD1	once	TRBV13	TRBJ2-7	CASSPGTGSYEQYF	TGTGCCAGCAGCCCCGGGACAGGCTCCTACGAGCAGTACTTC
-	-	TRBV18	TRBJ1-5	CASSPSTNGNQPQHF	TGTGCCAGCTCACCAAGCACAAATGGAAATCAGCCCCAGCATTTT
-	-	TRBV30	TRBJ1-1	CAWSLINTEAFF	TGTGCCTGGAGTCTAATAAACACTGAAGCTTTCTTT
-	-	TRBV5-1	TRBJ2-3	CASSLAVPGTDTQYF	TGCGCCAGCAGCTTAGCGGTCCCTGGCACAGATACGCAGTATTTT
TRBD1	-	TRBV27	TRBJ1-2	CASSLDRANYGYTF	TGTGCCAGCAGTTTAGACAGGGCTAACTATGGCTACACCTTC
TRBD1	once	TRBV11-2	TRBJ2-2	CASSLKRDRGGAGELFF	TGTGCCAGCAGCTTAAAGAGGGACAGGGGAGGGGCCGGGGAGCTGTTTTTT
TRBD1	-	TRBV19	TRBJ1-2	CASSIATGTDYGYTF	TGTGCCAGTAGTATCGCGACCGGGACAGACTATGGCTACACCTTC
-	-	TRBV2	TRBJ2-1	CASSVGSYNEQFF	TGTGCCAGCAGTGTAGGGTCCTACAATGAGCAGTTCTTC
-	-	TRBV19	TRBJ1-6	CASSSGDLSPLHF	TGTGCCAGTAGCTCTGGAGACCTTTCACCCCTCCACTTT
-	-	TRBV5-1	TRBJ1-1	CASSLQHQNTEAFF	TGCGCCAGCAGCTTGCAGCATCAGAACACTGAAGCTTTCTTT
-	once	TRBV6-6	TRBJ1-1	CASSYSISGNTEAFF	TGTGCCAGCAGTTACTCGATTTCCGGGAACACTGAAGCTTTCTTT
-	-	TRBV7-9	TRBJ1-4	CASSLAPGPGGEKLFF	TGTGCCAGCAGCTTAGCACCTGGGCCAGGAGGTGAAAAACTGTTTTTT
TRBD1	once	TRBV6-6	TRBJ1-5	CASSSDRGPGNQPQHF	TGTGCCAGCAGTTCCGACAGGGGGCCGGGAAATCAGCCCCAGCATTTT
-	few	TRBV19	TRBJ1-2	CASSMGPPISNPILNTF	TGTGCCAGTAGTATGGGACCGCCAATCAGCAACCCTATCCTGAACACCTTC
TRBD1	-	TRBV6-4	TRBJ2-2	CASSRGQGANTGELFF	TGTGCCAGCAGTCGGGGACAGGGGGCGAACACCGGGGAGCTGTTTTTT
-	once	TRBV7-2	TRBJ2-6	CASSPLGFGANVLTF	TGTGCCAGCAGCCCCCTGGGGTTTGGGGCCAACGTCCTGACTTTC
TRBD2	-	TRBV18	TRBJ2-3	CASSPLRRLAGASTDTQYF	TGTGCCAGCTCACCACTACGGCGACTAGCGGGGGCGAGCACAGATACGCAGTATTTT
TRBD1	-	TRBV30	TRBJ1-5	CAWNRRDRGQPQHF	TGTGCCTGGAATCGCCGGGACAGGGGACAGCCCCAGCATTTT
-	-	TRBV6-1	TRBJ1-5	CASSGGINQPQHF	TGTGCCAGCAGTGGGGGGATCAATCAGCCCCAGCATTTT
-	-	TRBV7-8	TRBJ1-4	CASRAIGKGGPRNEKLFF	TGTGCCAGCAGAGCCATTGGGAAGGGGGGTCCACGAAATGAAAAACTGTTTTTT
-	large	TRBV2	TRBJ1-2	CASSGQANYGYTF	TGTGCCAGCAGTGGACAGGCTAACTATGGCTACACCTTC
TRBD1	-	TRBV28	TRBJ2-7	CASISPGTGDGSSYEQYF	TGTGCCAGCATATCCCCCGGGACAGGGGACGGGTCCTCCTACGAGCAGTACTTC
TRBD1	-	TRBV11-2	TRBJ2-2	CASSWIRTGVTGELFF	TGTGCCAGCAGCTGGATCAGGACAGGGGTCACCGGGGAGCTGTTTTTT
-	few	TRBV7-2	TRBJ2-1	CASSLPQVHNEQFF	TGTGCCAGCAGCTTACCGCAGGTCCACAATGAGCAGTTCTTC
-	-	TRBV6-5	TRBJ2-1	CASSYFRGRNNEQFF	TGTGCCAGCAGTTACTTTAGAGGCAGGAACAATGAGCAGTTCTTC
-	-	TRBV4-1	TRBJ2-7	CASSHGAGNGAYEQYF	TGCGCCAGCAGCCATGGTGCCGGGAACGGGGCCTACGAGCAGTACTTC
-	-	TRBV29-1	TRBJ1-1	CSVGVVGSTEAFF	TGCAGCGTGGGGGTGGTAGGGTCCACTGAAGCTTTCTTT
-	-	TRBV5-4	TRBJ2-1	CASSLDGQSDEQFF	TGTGCCAGCAGCTTGGATGGGCAGTCTGATGAGCAGTTCTTC
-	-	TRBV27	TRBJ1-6	CASSSRQWGRNSPLHF	TGTGCCAGCAGTTCACGTCAATGGGGGAGGAATTCACCCCTCCACTTT
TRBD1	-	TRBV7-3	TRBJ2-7	CASSLRTGIGYEQYF	TGTGCCAGCAGCTTAAGGACAGGGATTGGCTACGAGCAGTACTTC
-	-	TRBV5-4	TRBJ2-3	CASAKGADTQYF	TGTGCCAGCGCCAAGGGGGCAGATACGCAGTATTTT
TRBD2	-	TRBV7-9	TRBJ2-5	CASSHWREETQYF	TGTGCCAGCAGCCATTGGCGGGAGGAGACCCAGTACTTC
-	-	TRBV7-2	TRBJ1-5	CASSPRFGNQPQHF	TGTGCCAGCAGCCCCCGATTTGGCAATCAGCCCCAGCATTTT
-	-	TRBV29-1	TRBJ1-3	CSAEHRNTIYF	TGCAGCGCCGAACACCGAAACACCATATATTTT
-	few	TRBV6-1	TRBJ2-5	CASSEARRETQYF	TGTGCCAGCAGTGAAGCGCGTCGGGAGACCCAGTACTTC
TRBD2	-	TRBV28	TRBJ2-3	CASRESGTDTDTQYF	TGTGCCAGCAGAGAAAGCGGGACTGATACAGATACGCAGTATTTT
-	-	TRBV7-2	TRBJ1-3	CASSLQYGNTIYF	TGTGCCAGCAGCTTACAATACGGAAACACCATATATTTT
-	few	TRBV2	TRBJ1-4	CASSLRTATNEKLFF	TGTGCCAGCAGTCTACGGACAGCAACTAATGAAAAACTGTTTTTT
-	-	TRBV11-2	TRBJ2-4	CASSLSAELAKNIQYF	TGTGCCAGCAGCCTATCGGCTGAACTAGCCAAAAACATTCAGTACTTC
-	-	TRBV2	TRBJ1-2	CASSEGRGQLVGGYTF	TGTGCCAGCAGTGAAGGGCGAGGACAATTGGTAGGTGGCTACACCTTC
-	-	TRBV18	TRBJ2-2	CASSRQALASGELFF	TGTGCCAGCTCTCGTCAGGCTTTGGCCTCCGGGGAGCTGTTTTTT
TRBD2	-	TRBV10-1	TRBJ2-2	CASRGSGPGELFF	TGCGCCAGCAGGGGTAGCGGGCCCGGGGAGCTGTTTTTT
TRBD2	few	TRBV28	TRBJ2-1	CASSSTGTSLSLFF	TGTGCCAGCAGTTCGACAGGGACTAGCCTCTCTTTGTTCTTC
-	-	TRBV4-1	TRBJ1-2	CASSQGTGYYGYTF	TGCGCCAGCAGCCAAGGAACAGGGTACTATGGCTACACCTTC
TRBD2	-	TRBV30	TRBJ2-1	CAWSWASGIYNEQFF	TGTGCCTGGAGTTGGGCTAGCGGGATATACAATGAGCAGTTCTTC
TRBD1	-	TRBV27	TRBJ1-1	CAIRDRGRAFF	TGTGCCATCCGGGACAGGGGACGAGCTTTCTTT
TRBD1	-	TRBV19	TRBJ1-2	CASMGQTNFYGYTF	TGTGCCAGTATGGGACAGACAAATTTCTATGGCTACACCTTC
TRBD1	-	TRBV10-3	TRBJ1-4	CASASGQGALEEKLFF	TGTGCCAGCGCCTCGGGACAGGGGGCCTTGGAGGAAAAACTGTTTTTT
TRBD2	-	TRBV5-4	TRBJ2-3	CASFPRLAASTDTQYF	TGTGCCAGCTTCCCGAGACTAGCGGCTAGCACAGATACGCAGTATTTT
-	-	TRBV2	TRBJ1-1	CASRGLGTEAFF	TGTGCCAGCAGGGGATTAGGCACTGAAGCTTTCTTT
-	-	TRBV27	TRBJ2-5	CASRAENQETQYF	TGTGCCAGCAGGGCCGAGAACCAAGAGACCCAGTACTTC
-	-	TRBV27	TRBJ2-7	CASSFQGSEQYF	TGTGCCAGCAGTTTCCAGGGGTCCGAGCAGTACTTC
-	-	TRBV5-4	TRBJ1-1	CASSPPRGPNTEAFF	TGTGCCAGCAGCCCACCCCGGGGGCCGAACACTGAAGCTTTCTTT
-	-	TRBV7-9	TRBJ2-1	CASSFYRDPPYNEQFF	TGTGCCAGCAGCTTTTACAGGGATCCGCCCTACAATGAGCAGTTCTTC
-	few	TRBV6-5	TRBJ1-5	CASSSWNQPQHF	TGTGCCAGCAGCTCCTGGAATCAGCCCCAGCATTTT
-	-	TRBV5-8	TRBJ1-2	CATRLLRGYTF	TGTGCCACCCGGCTCCTTAGGGGCTACACCTTC
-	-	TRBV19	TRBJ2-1	CASSLRTYNEQFF	TGTGCCAGTAGCTTACGTACCTACAATGAGCAGTTCTTC
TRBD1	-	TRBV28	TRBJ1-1	CASRKTGETEAFF	TGTGCCAGCAGAAAAACAGGGGAAACTGAAGCTTTCTTT